Included here is one T cell receptor (beta chain) sequence, with context. The sample holds many counts of this clone. Its cognate antigen has yet to be identified. Base qualities were left out, and no much larger clone turns up one base away. The sample belongs to a study of metastatic and nonmetastatic thyroid tumors (TCRdb year 2020). Turning to the overall study: Repertoires from peripheral blood and from tumor or nodule tissue samples of malignant and benign thyroid patients were compared.

The paper as a whole reports these results and caveats: In both blood and tumor samples, malignant tumors were reported to have significantly higher TCR beta diversity than benign nodules.

Library preparation used PCR. Sequencing was performed on an Illumina HiSeq 4000. High-throughput sequencing was used to profile the TCR beta-chain CDR3 region of each patient. Regarding the original processing steps: A classifier to discriminate distant-metastatic papillary thyroid cancer patients was built from CDR3 differences across clinicopathological groups. The Shannon index was used to assess repertoire diversity, and the Morisita-Horn index was used to assess tumor-blood repertoire similarity. Through fastp at Q25 and MiXCR, TCRdb rebuilt clones from the public reads, retaining in-frame beta chains. TCRdb's processing, not the study's, gives the V and J calls here. In this sample the table shows some 29,000 clones, about 3.9% of which occur a single time. About 3.3% of the sample is held by the ten biggest clonotypes. No patient had received any treatment before thyroid surgery. The study retrospectively analysed patient clinical samples collected from the early 2010s to the late 2010s using T-cell receptor beta sequencing.

Per the germline V gene (reference sequence), DFQATT is the CDR1 and SNEGSKA is the CDR2. Trimming removed 6 bases from V and 0 bases from J, leaving 18 bases between the germline ends. From the cysteine through the phenylalanine, the CDR3 covers 17 amino acids. Here the CDR3 DNA is all that survives: 51 bases in frame from base 1. Sequenced material: blood. This TCR derives from a male donor with papillary thyroid cancer or a benign thyroid nodule (not recorded which). Some clones in this sample may be carry-over from other donors' samples. The rearrangement joined TRBV20-1 to TRBJ2-6; TRBD2 might be the D gene, on 6 matching bases. The CDR3 corresponds to CSATPRGYGSGANVLTF. The DNA reads as follows: TGCAGTGCCACACCTCGGGGGTATGGCTCTGGGGCCAACGTCCTGACTTTC.